These 12 T cell receptor beta chains originate from one sample sequenced in a study of blood T cell repertoires in COVID-19. The assay was immunoSEQ multiplex PCR, and TCRdb's table has in-frame clones only and misses some. This table has fewer than 400,000 clones, about 85% appearing once. What was sequenced was peripheral blood. Receptors originate from a woman aged 18-29 years with acute or convalescent COVID-19.

This sequence joins TRBV6-1 and TRBJ2-1; D gene uncertain. This CDR3 region has 16 residues. From germline, CDR1 is MNHNS and CDR2 SASEGT. V lost 4 bases, J lost 0 bases, and 13 bases lay in between. This chain's CDR3 is CASSGIQASSYNEQFF. For the CDR3, the DNA is TGTGCCAGCAGTGGGATCCAGGCGAGCTCCTACAATGAGCAGTTCTTC.

This chain connects TRBV6-6 to TRBJ2-1; 7 nucleotides line up with TRBD2. The ends lost 3 bases at V and 12 bases at J; junction bases unmatched: 8. The CDR3 extends over 13 amino acids. Germline V CDR1 and CDR2: MNHNY, SVGAGI (reference sequence). CDR3 DNA sequence: TGTGCCAGCAGTTATCGGACTAGGCGATGGCAGTTCTTC. It codes for CASSYRTRRWQFF.

The gene calls are TRBV5-1 and TRBJ1-1, with TRBD1 matching 7 bases. Per germline, CDR1 SGHRS and CDR2 YFSETQ. V was pared by 3 bases and J by 1 base, with 3 bases of the junction left unmatched. The length of the CDR3 is 14 residues. CDR3 coding DNA: TGCGCCAGCAGCTGGGACAGCCAGAACACTGAAGCTTTCTTT. Its protein is CASSWDSQNTEAFF.

The V call is TRBV7-9, the J call TRBJ2-1; 9 bases agree with TRBD1. The length of the CDR3 is 14 residues. Germline-derived CDR1 and CDR2 are SEHNR and FQNEAQ (reference sequence). J was trimmed by 5 bases and V by 5 bases; bases with no gene match: 4. The CDR3 loop reads CASSHRDRDNEQFF. CDR3 nucleotides: TGTGCCAGCAGCCACCGGGACAGGGACAATGAGCAGTTCTTC.

The chain uses TRBV27 and TRBJ2-3, with D uncertain. Deletions cut 6 bases from V and 2 bases from J, with 12 bases between. CDR3 size: 14 residues. The germline V gene has CDR1 MNHEY and CDR2 SMNVEV (reference sequence). The CDR3 sequence: CASRIQQATDTQYF. CDR3 coding DNA: TGTGCCAGCAGAATTCAGCAGGCCACAGATACGCAGTATTTT.

The chain uses TRBV28 and TRBJ1-6, with 7 bases lining up with TRBD1. CDR3 length: 15 amino acids. Germline V gives CDR1 MDHEN, CDR2 SYDVKM. J lost 9 bases, V lost 6 bases, and 11 bases had no gene match. The CDR3, as DNA: TGTGCCAGCAGCAGTTCACAGGGGATGGGTTCACCCCTCCACTTT. Its translation is CASSSSQGMGSPLHF.

This clone was detected only once. CDR3 amino acids: CASSFSRSSTGELFF. The CDR3 DNA reads TGTGCCAGCAGTTTCTCCAGGTCCAGCACCGGGGAGCTGTTTTTT. V is TRBV27 and J is TRBJ2-2; D is undetermined. The V end was cut by 3 bases, the J end by 4 bases, with 12 bases between. The CDR3 spans 15 residues. Germline V gives CDR1 MNHEY, CDR2 SMNVEV (reference sequence).

The V gene is TRBV7-9, the J gene TRBJ1-6; D gene unclear. Germline V gives CDR1 SEHNR, CDR2 FQNEAQ (reference sequence). Trimming stripped 5 bases from V and 0 bases from J, with 14 bases between. The CDR3 loop spans 17 amino acids. The CDR3 sequence: CASSRVSLSSYNSPLHF. The CDR3 region has the DNA TGTGCCAGCAGCCGCGTCTCCTTAAGCTCCTATAATTCACCCCTCCACTTT.

This clone was counted only a few times. The chain combines TRBV11-2 with TRBJ1-4; 10 bases fit TRBD1. Germline CDR1 reads SGHAT; CDR2 reads FQNNGV. The CDR3 is made up of 17 amino acids. The trim removed 7 bases at V and 2 bases at J, leaving 10 bases unmatched. CDR3 region: CASTRTGGLITNEKLFF. In nucleotides, the CDR3 is TGTGCCAGCACGCGGACAGGGGGACTTATCACTAATGAAAAACTGTTTTTT. Filled out from reference TRBV11-2 and TRBJ1-4, the complete variable domain reads EAGVAQSPRYKIIEKRQSVAFWCNPISGHATLYWYQQILGQGPKLLIQFQNNGVVDDSQLPKDRFSAERLKGVDSTLKIQPAKLEDSAVYLCASTRTGGLITNEKLFFGSGTQLSVL.

This chain joins TRBV28 and TRBJ1-4; a possible D gene is TRBD1 (6 bases). CDR3 size: 14 residues. Trimming took 5 bases from V and 8 from J, leaving 15 bases between them. CDR1 is MDHEN, CDR2 SYDVKM, per germline. CDR3 in amino acids: CASSLQGFYEKLFF. The CDR3, as DNA: TGTGCCAGCAGTCTACAGGGCTTCTACGAAAAACTGTTTTTT.

The chain uses TRBV12-3 or TRBV12-4 and TRBJ1-1; no definite D call. This CDR3 is built from 12 residues. V shed 1 base and J shed 7 bases, with 7 bases lying between them. CDR3 sequence: CASSLGSYEAFF. For the CDR3, the DNA is TGTGCCAGCAGTTTAGGGAGCTATGAAGCTTTCTTT.

This clone was seen once. Other DNA sequences in this specimen translate into the identical CDR3. This sequence joins TRBV6-6 and TRBJ1-4; 10 bases map to TRBD1. V dropped 5 bases and J dropped 0; count of bases not matched to a gene: 6. Per the germline V gene, CDR1 is MNHNY and CDR2 is SVGAGI (reference sequence). The CDR3 sequence is 17 residues long. The CDR3 DNA reads TGTGCCAGCAGTCCTGGGACAGGGGTTGCAACTAATGAAAAACTGTTTTTT. This sequence encodes CASSPGTGVATNEKLFF.